The 5 T cell receptor beta chains presented below share a single source sample, sequenced in a study of OX40 agonist ivuxolimab in advanced cancers. Receptors were amplified or captured by the immunoSEQ multiplex PCR assay. The immuneACCESS repertoire file appears here via TCRdb, limited to in-frame rearrangements. These files lack a portion of the clones; in checked studies, under half of the deficit traces to unresolved V genes, and the cause of the others is not known. The sample table records 50,000 to 55,000 clones; approximately 91% of these occur just once. The top ten clones comprise roughly 1.5% of the sample. The sample here was CD4+ or CD8+ T cells sorted from blood, taken in a trial of the OX40 agonist ivuxolimab. All receptors derive from an adult with an advanced solid tumor such as melanoma, head and neck, liver or kidney cancer.

This chain connects TRBV9 to TRBJ1-1, with no clear D. This CDR3 contains 14 residues. Germline CDR1 SGDLS, CDR2 YYNGEE. Deletions cut 0 bases from V and 3 bases from J, with 9 bases between. The CDR3 reads CASSVDQEDTEAFF. CDR3 DNA sequence: TGTGCCAGCAGCGTAGACCAAGAGGACACTGAAGCTTTCTTT.

The chain carries TRBV6-1 and TRBJ2-4; TRBD1 is a possible D gene (6 bases). Germline CDR1 reads MNHNS; CDR2 reads SASEGT. The CDR3 covers 16 residues. V lost 1 base and J 0 bases, leaving 10 bases between the germline ends. CDR3 coding DNA: TGTGCCAGCAGTGAAGGCGGACAGCTAGCCAAAAACATTCAGTACTTC. It specifies CASSEGGQLAKNIQYF.

This chain links TRBV6-5 with TRBJ2-7; TRBD1 might be the D (5 bases). Trimming removed 6 bases from V and 2 bases from J, with 14 bases in between. The CDR3 consists of 14 residues. Germline assignment: CDR1 MNHEY and CDR2 SVGAGI. CDR3 residues: CASRDPDIAYEQYF. For the CDR3, the DNA is TGTGCCAGCAGAGACCCGGACATAGCCTACGAGCAGTACTTC.

This chain joins TRBV14 and TRBJ2-1; 8 positions agree with TRBD1. The trim removed 4 bases at V and 4 bases at J, leaving 12 bases unmatched. The CDR3 has 17 amino acids. The germline gives CDR1 SGHDN, CDR2 FVKESK. The CDR3 here is CASSPGGRGQTYNEQFF. The DNA of the CDR3 is TGTGCCAGCAGCCCCGGAGGCAGGGGGCAGACATACAATGAGCAGTTCTTC.

The chain combines TRBV9 with TRBJ2-1; 8 nucleotides line up with TRBD1. The ends lost 4 bases at V and 7 bases at J; junction bases unmatched: 7. This CDR3 contains 14 residues. CDR1 is SGDLS, CDR2 YYNGEE, per germline. The CDR3 region has the DNA TGTGCCAGCAGCCCTACAGGGGGTTGGAATGAGCAGTTCTTC. Translation: CASSPTGGWNEQFF.